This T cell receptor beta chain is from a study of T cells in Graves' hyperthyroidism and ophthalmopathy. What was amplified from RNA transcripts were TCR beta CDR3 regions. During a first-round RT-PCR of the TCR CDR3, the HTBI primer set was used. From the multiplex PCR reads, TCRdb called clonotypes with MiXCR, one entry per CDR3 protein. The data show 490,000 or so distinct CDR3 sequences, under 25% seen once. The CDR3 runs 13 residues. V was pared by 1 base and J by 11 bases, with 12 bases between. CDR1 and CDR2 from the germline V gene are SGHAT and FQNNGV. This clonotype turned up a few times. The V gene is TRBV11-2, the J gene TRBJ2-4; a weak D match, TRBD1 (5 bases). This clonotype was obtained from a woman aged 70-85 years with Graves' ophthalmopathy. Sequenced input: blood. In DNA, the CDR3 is TGTGCCAGCAGCTTAGGGGGCCGCTCACTTCAGTACTTC. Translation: CASSLGGRSLQYF.